This T cell receptor beta chain was recorded in a study of cytomegalovirus exposure and HLA in healthy donors. Primers for the PCR totalled 60 Vbeta and 13 Jbeta. Sequenced by immunoSEQ multiplex PCR; TCRdb stores in-frame clones only, minus some. Among roughly 92,000 clones listed, 60% to 80% were seen once. Material for sequencing was PBMCs. This clonotype was obtained from a woman in her forties or fifties in good health and CMV-seropositive.

The CDR3 sequence is CSVGGSEAFF. In DNA, the CDR3 is TGCAGCGTTGGAGGGTCTGAAGCTTTCTTT. The rearrangement uses TRBV29-1 and TRBJ1-1; D uncertain. V lost 4 bases and J lost 6, with 6 bases in between. The germline gives CDR1 SQVTM, CDR2 ANQGSEA. This CDR3 is 10 amino acids long.